Listed below are T cell receptor beta chains from one sample, sequenced in a study of T-cell memory formation after mild COVID-19. TCRdb passed the 5' RACE reads through MiXCR, listing each CDR3 protein once. The sample records roughly 350,000 distinct CDR3 sequences, approximately 27% being singletons. Specimen: PBMCs or a T cell subset sorted from them (not recorded which). These receptors all stem from an adult woman who had mild COVID-19 (a few samples of this study predate the infection). Cell type and time point are not known. Both conserved end residues are trimmed from each CDR3. Fields, in order: clone size, D gene, J gene, V gene, CDR3 protein. D genes are given only for firm matches. Size is omitted from some rows. Given values are once, few, many or a class for expanded clones.

once,TRBD2,TRBJ2-7,TRBV4-1,ASRQGEREGDEQY
.,TRBD2,TRBJ2-3,TRBV12-3/TRBV12-4,ASSPGGTFSDTQY
few,TRBD1,TRBJ2-3,TRBV3-1,ASSQVATGGGITDTQY
few,.,TRBJ1-1,TRBV6-5,ASSYSQTVEAF
few,.,TRBJ2-1,TRBV7-9,ASSLDSPGNEQF
few,.,TRBJ1-1,TRBV6-2/TRBV6-3,ASSYRLYTEAF
few,.,TRBJ2-7,TRBV3-1,ASSHRDPYEQY
few,TRBD1,TRBJ2-7,TRBV28,ASSLYGTGSSYEQY
few,TRBD2,TRBJ2-7,TRBV10-2,ASSERTSGSREQY
.,TRBD2,TRBJ2-1,TRBV29-1,RAGLKQF
few,TRBD2,TRBJ2-3,TRBV20-1,SARDRRLAGADTQY
few,.,TRBJ1-2,TRBV5-1,ASSVDPYGYT
.,TRBD1,TRBJ1-5,TRBV2,ASGPRDSHQPQH
.,.,TRBJ1-1,TRBV9,ASSVQKELSEAF
.,.,TRBJ2-7,TRBV7-2,ASSPGGPTSYEQY
few,.,TRBJ1-2,TRBV20-1,SAEGVGRSYT
once,.,TRBJ1-6,TRBV7-9,ASSTEPADSLH
.,.,TRBJ2-7,TRBV2,ASRPPGLQIYEQY
few,.,TRBJ2-5,TRBV5-6,ASSLVSQEETQY
.,TRBD2,TRBJ2-2,TRBV20-1,SAGSGRASGELF
.,.,TRBJ1-1,TRBV4-1,ASSQDLDRQTAF
.,TRBD1,TRBJ2-1,TRBV7-9,ASSSTGTAYNEQF
few,.,TRBJ2-3,TRBV7-6,ASSSDSNTQY
few,.,TRBJ2-7,TRBV5-5,ASSLASGAQYEQY
.,TRBD2,TRBJ2-3,TRBV7-3,ASSGGTSGRDTQY
few,TRBD1,TRBJ1-1,TRBV11-1,ASSFGTGGFTEAF
.,TRBD1,TRBJ2-7,TRBV5-1,ASSFQPGQGRHEQY
few,.,TRBJ1-2,TRBV7-2,ASSEEGTVYGYT